Presented here are 22 T cell receptor beta chains from one specimen sequenced in a study of response to subunit inactivated influenza vaccine. TCRdb itself ran the RT-PCR reads through MiXCR, one entry per CDR3 protein. The data show fewer than 550,000 distinct CDR3 sequences, with 25% seen just once and approximately 2% held by the top ten. Source: CD4+ T cells sorted from PBMCs, taken approximately 5 days after vaccination. Source of these receptors: a man aged 45-65 years who received an inactivated influenza vaccine.

The chain recombines TRBV15 with TRBJ1-5, with TRBD1 identical over 8 bases. Germline V CDR1 and CDR2: LNHNV, YYDKDF (reference sequence). V gave up 6 bases and J gave up 4 bases; unmatched junction bases: 5. This CDR3 is built from 14 residues. CDR3 sequence: CATRVRQGNQPQHF. DNA for the CDR3: TGTGCCACCAGGGTTAGACAGGGGAATCAGCCCCAGCATTTT.

This clonotype has only a few counts. The chain carries TRBV4-2 and TRBJ1-2; D is uncertain. The CDR3 runs 16 residues. Looked up from germline, CDR1 is LGHNA and CDR2 is YNFKEQ. V was trimmed by 0 bases and J by 14 bases, leaving 25 bases between them. The CDR3 protein is CASSQDRAAKWVEVTF. CDR3 bases: TGTGCCAGCAGCCAAGATCGGGCCGCCAAGTGGGTCGAGGTAACCTTC.

The V and J genes are TRBV4-1 and TRBJ2-1, with no clear D. CDR1 and CDR2 (germline): MGHRA, YSYEKL. The V gene lost 1 base and the J gene lost 4 bases, with 14 bases spanning the gap. The CDR3 covers 16 residues. CDR3: CASSQGFHLRYNEQFF. Written as DNA, the CDR3 is TGCGCCAGCAGCCAAGGGTTTCACTTGCGGTACAATGAGCAGTTCTTC.

The V and J genes are TRBV27 and TRBJ1-2; perhaps TRBD1 as D (6 bases). The length of the CDR3 is 16 residues. Germline CDR1 and CDR2: MNHEY and SMNVEV (reference sequence). V lost 2 bases and J 4 bases, leaving 17 bases between the germline ends. The DNA of the CDR3 is TGTGCCAGCAGTTTAGTTGGCGGGGGGGCCGGCTATGGCTACACCTTC. It encodes CASSLVGGGAGYGYTF.

J is TRBJ2-1 and V is TRBV7-9; TRBD2 matches 13 bases. This CDR3 has 15 residues. Germline lookup yields CDR1 SEHNR and CDR2 FQNEAQ (reference sequence). V lost 2 bases, J lost 7 bases, and 2 bases stayed unmatched. CDR3 region: CASSLWTSGGNEQFF. CDR3 nucleotide sequence: TGTGCCAGCAGCTTATGGACTAGCGGGGGTAATGAGCAGTTCTTC.

The chain joins TRBV7-9 to TRBJ1-1; the match to TRBD1 covers 8 bases. Trimming took 10 bases from V and 6 from J; bases not matched to a gene: 10. Germline loops: CDR1 SEHNR, CDR2 FQNEAQ (reference sequence). The length of the CDR3 is 13 residues. CDR3: CAIQDRDRPEAFF. CDR3 nucleotide sequence: TGTGCCATACAGGACAGGGATAGGCCTGAAGCTTTCTTT.

The rearrangement links TRBV7-2 to TRBJ2-3; TRBD1 aligns across 9 bases. The length of the CDR3 is 16 residues. The germline V gene encodes CDR1 SGHTA and CDR2 FQGNSA. The junction had 4 bases not matched to a gene; V was cut back by 1 base and J by 2 bases. CDR3 DNA sequence: TGTGCCAGCAGCTTAGTTAGGACAGGGGCCACAGATACGCAGTATTTT. It codes for CASSLVRTGATDTQYF.

This chain joins TRBV30 and TRBJ1-1; D possibly corresponds to TRBD1 (6 bases). V dropped 4 bases and J dropped 1 base, with 13 bases sitting between them. Germline CDR1 and CDR2: GTSNPN and SVGIG (reference sequence). There are 14 residues in the CDR3. This chain's CDR3 is CAWTGLRGNTEAFF. In nucleotides, the CDR3 is TGTGCCTGGACCGGGCTCAGGGGGAACACTGAAGCTTTCTTT.

The chain is built from TRBV7-9 and TRBJ2-7, with D perhaps TRBD2 (5 bases). V was trimmed by 8 bases and J by 5 bases, leaving 22 bases between them. CDR3 length: 15 amino acids. Germline V gene lookup returns CDR1 SEHNR and CDR2 FQNEAQ (reference sequence). As DNA, the CDR3 is TGTGCCAGCCAATCCGGGAATCACGCAATCCACGAGCAGTACTTC. It translates to CASQSGNHAIHEQYF.

CDR3 coding DNA: TGCGCCAGCAGCTTACAGGGGATTGGAGTTGAGCAGTACTTC. This gives the protein CASSLQGIGVEQYF. This chain links TRBV5-1 with TRBJ2-7, with 7 bases that match TRBD1. There are 14 residues in the CDR3. Germline assignment: CDR1 SGHRS and CDR2 YFSETQ. J was trimmed by 7 bases and V by 2 bases; bases with no gene match: 9.

There are a few counts of this clonotype. The chain joins TRBV3-1 to TRBJ2-7, with D maybe TRBD1 (6 bases). The length of the CDR3 is 13 residues. V was clipped by 1 base and J by 4 bases, with 8 bases between them. Germline V gene sequence: CDR1 LGHDT, CDR2 YNNKEL (reference sequence). The CDR3 sequence is CASSQVGGYEQYF. The CDR3, as DNA: TGTGCCAGCAGCCAAGTAGGGGGTTACGAGCAGTACTTC.

This clonotype was seen ten or more times. The chain employs TRBV5-5 and TRBJ2-5; D gene ambiguous. This CDR3 is built from 16 residues. CDR1 SGHKS and CDR2 YYEKEE come from the germline V gene (reference sequence). V dropped 4 bases and J dropped 2 bases, with 18 bases sitting between them. The CDR3 reads CASSPTAWTAQETQYF. The CDR3 region has the DNA TGTGCCAGCAGCCCAACTGCGTGGACCGCTCAAGAGACCCAGTACTTC.

The chain recombines TRBV9 with TRBJ2-2, with 7 bases fitting TRBD1. Trimming at V came to 0 bases and at J to 4 bases, leaving 9 bases not matched to a gene. CDR3 length: 17 residues. CDR1 and CDR2 (germline): SGDLS, YYNGEE. CDR3 sequence (DNA): TGTGCCAGCAGCGTAGCTCAAGACAGGGTGGGCACCGGGGAGCTGTTTTTT. This sequence encodes CASSVAQDRVGTGELFF. Supplemented by reference TRBV9 and TRBJ2-2, the full variable domain reads DSGVTQTPKHLITATGQRVTLRCSPRSGDLSVYWYQQSLDQGLQFLIQYYNGEERAKGNILERFSAQQFPDLHSELNLSSLELGDSALYFCASSVAQDRVGTGELFFGEGSRLTVL.

In this sample, this clonotype turned up a few times. The chain is built from TRBV20-1 and TRBJ2-1, with 7 bases identical to TRBD2. CDR3 length: 16 residues. Trimming at V came to 0 bases and at J to 0 bases, leaving 5 bases not matched to a gene. The germline V gene encodes CDR1 DFQATT and CDR2 SNEGSKA (reference sequence). Here the CDR3 reads CSARDWGGNSYNEQFF. The CDR3 DNA reads as TGCAGTGCTAGAGATTGGGGGGGAAACTCCTACAATGAGCAGTTCTTC.

V is TRBV10-3 and J is TRBJ2-1; 8 nucleotides align to TRBD2. The CDR3 spans 15 residues. J gave up 4 bases and V 1 base, and 3 bases lay outside the gene matches. Looked up from germline, CDR1 is ENHRY and CDR2 is SYGVKD. CDR3 region: CAISELSGGYNEQFF. DNA for the CDR3: TGTGCCATCAGTGAGTTGAGCGGGGGATACAATGAGCAGTTCTTC.

The chain combines TRBV19 with TRBJ2-1; TRBD1 matches 9 bases. V shed 4 bases and J 9 bases; nucleotides not matched to a gene: 10. The germline V gene has CDR1 LNHDA and CDR2 SQIVND (reference sequence). The CDR3 is made up of 15 amino acids. CDR3 sequence: CASSNPGTGNIEQFF. Written as DNA, the CDR3 is TGTGCCAGTAGTAACCCCGGGACAGGGAATATTGAGCAGTTCTTC.

This clonotype turned up a few times. V gene TRBV29-1 combines with J gene TRBJ2-7, with 7 nucleotides matching TRBD1. Trimming cost V 7 bases and J 3 bases; bases outside gene matches: 6. This CDR3 is 12 amino acids long. Germline assignment: CDR1 SQVTM and CDR2 ANQGSEA. In nucleotides, the CDR3 is TGCAGCGCCAGGGGGAATTACTACGAGCAGTACTTC. It specifies CSARGNYYEQYF.

This clonotype has only a few counts. V gene TRBV12-3 or TRBV12-4 combines with J gene TRBJ2-5; 8 bases are a match to TRBD1. V lost 4 bases, J lost 1 base, and 8 bases stayed unmatched. The CDR3 has 16 residues. The CDR3 loop is CASSSRQTGAQETQYF. The CDR3, as DNA: TGTGCCAGCAGTTCCAGACAGACAGGGGCCCAAGAGACCCAGTACTTC.

The chain recombines TRBV6-5 with TRBJ2-7, with D possibly being TRBD2 (5 bases). V lost 2 bases and J 6 bases, leaving 11 bases between the germline ends. This CDR3 is built from 13 residues. In germline, CDR1 is MNHEY, CDR2 SVGAGI. The CDR3 sequence is CASSYTRLSEQYF. The CDR3, as DNA: TGTGCCAGCAGTTACACTAGGCTGTCCGAGCAGTACTTC.

This sequence joins TRBV3-1 and TRBJ2-1; no definite D call. Trimming took off 0 bases at V and 12 bases at J, with 6 bases between the two ends. Per germline, CDR1 LGHDT and CDR2 YNNKEL (reference sequence). The length of the CDR3 is 11 residues. CDR3 coding DNA: TGTGCCAGCAGCCAAGATTTTAGGCAGTTCTTC. This sequence encodes CASSQDFRQFF.

The chain couples TRBV20-1 to TRBJ2-3, with D possibly matching TRBD2 (6 bases). The CDR3 covers 14 residues. Trimming took off 1 base at V and 2 bases at J, with 10 bases between the two ends. Germline CDR1 and CDR2: DFQATT and SNEGSKA (reference sequence). In DNA, the CDR3 is TGCAGTGCTAGAGCGGGAGCCAACACAGATACGCAGTATTTT. It encodes CSARAGANTDTQYF.

This clonotype came up a few times. The chain combines TRBV12-3 or TRBV12-4 with TRBJ2-7, with a possible D match to TRBD1 (6 bases). V lost 7 bases to trimming and J lost 2 bases, with 15 bases between them. There are 14 residues in the CDR3. CDR3 loop: CASNTIGQTYEQYF. DNA of the CDR3: TGTGCCAGCAACACAATTGGACAGACCTACGAGCAGTACTTC.